At least ten counts were recorded for the clone carrying this TCR beta chain. Antigen unknown. This specimen comes from a study of T cells in Graves' hyperthyroidism and ophthalmopathy. Overall study findings and caveats: Ophthalmopathy prediction by the model preceded onset by a median roughly 6 months. Blood shared most expanded thyroid clonotypes above 0.001.

RNA transcripts provided the source from which TCR beta CDR3 regions were amplified. With the HTBI primer set, the TCR CDR3 went through a first round of RT-PCR. TCRdb re-called the multiplex PCR reads with MiXCR, one entry per CDR3 protein. The data show a few hundred thousand distinct CDR3 sequences, less than 20% seen once. The CDR3 loop spans 14 amino acids. CDR1 and CDR2 (germline): LGHDT, YNNKEL (reference sequence). V lost 0 bases, J lost 2 bases, and 5 bases lay in between. V gene TRBV3-1 combines with J gene TRBJ1-3; D unresolved. The sequenced sample consisted of blood. This clonotype was obtained from a woman between 18 and 30 years old with Graves' hyperthyroidism. CDR3 loop: CASSQEGTGNTIYF. DNA for the CDR3: TGTGCCAGCAGCCAAGAAGGGACTGGAAACACCATATATTTT.